This T cell receptor (beta chain) was sequenced for a study of blood T cell repertoires in COVID-19. In the study overall: Nucleic acid was either cDNA or gDNA, and it came from T cells, B-cell-depleted T cells, or PBMCs.

Per the authors' pipeline: Reference gene primer amplification in the assay estimated nucleated cell counts. This table comes from immunoSEQ multiplex PCR, and its TCRdb copy is limited to in-frame clones, with some not included. That table is the source of V, J and clone size, and D and trimming were worked out from the DNA. The sample lists some 180,000 clones, approximately 80% occurring once. Followed longitudinally, the Seattle patients had been enrolled during active infection. Sample: peripheral blood. The receptor's source is a woman in her forties with COVID-19, enrolled during active disease.

CDR3 residues: CASSPSSSSTDTQYF. The CDR3 DNA sequence: TGTGCCAGCTCACCCTCGTCCTCTAGCACAGATACGCAGTATTTT. The rearrangement joins TRBV18 to TRBJ2-3, with D hard to call. This CDR3 region has 15 residues. Germline assignment: CDR1 KGHSH and CDR2 LQKENI. V was pared by 3 bases and J by 0 bases, with 10 bases between.